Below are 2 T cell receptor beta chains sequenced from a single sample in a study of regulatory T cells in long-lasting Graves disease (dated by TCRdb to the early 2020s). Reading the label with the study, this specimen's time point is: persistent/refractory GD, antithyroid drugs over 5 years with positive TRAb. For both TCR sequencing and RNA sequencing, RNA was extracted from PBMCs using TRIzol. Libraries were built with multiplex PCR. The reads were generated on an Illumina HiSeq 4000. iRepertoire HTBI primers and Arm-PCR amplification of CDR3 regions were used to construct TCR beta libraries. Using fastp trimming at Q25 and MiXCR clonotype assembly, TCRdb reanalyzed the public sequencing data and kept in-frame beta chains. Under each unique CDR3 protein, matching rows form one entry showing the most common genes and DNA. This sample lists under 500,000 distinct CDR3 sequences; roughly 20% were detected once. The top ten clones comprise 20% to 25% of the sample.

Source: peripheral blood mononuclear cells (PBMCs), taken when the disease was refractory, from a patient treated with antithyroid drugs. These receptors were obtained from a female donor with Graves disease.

CDR3 loop: CASSSLAGTNTGELFF. DNA of the CDR3: TGTGCCAGCAGCTCGCTAGCGGGAACGAACACCGGGGAGCTGTTTTTT. The rearrangement joins TRBV11-2 to TRBJ2-2; 9 bases agree with TRBD2. V dropped 4 bases and J dropped 0; count of bases not matched to a gene: 3. The CDR3 has 16 amino acids. Germline assignment: CDR1 SGHAT and CDR2 FQNNGV.

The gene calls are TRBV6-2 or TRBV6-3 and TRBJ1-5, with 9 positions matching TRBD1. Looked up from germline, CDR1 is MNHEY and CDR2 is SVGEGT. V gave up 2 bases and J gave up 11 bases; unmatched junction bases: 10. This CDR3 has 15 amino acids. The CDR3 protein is CASSYDDRGGKAQHF. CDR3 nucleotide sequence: TGTGCCAGCAGTTACGACGACAGGGGGGGAAAGGCCCAGCATTTT.